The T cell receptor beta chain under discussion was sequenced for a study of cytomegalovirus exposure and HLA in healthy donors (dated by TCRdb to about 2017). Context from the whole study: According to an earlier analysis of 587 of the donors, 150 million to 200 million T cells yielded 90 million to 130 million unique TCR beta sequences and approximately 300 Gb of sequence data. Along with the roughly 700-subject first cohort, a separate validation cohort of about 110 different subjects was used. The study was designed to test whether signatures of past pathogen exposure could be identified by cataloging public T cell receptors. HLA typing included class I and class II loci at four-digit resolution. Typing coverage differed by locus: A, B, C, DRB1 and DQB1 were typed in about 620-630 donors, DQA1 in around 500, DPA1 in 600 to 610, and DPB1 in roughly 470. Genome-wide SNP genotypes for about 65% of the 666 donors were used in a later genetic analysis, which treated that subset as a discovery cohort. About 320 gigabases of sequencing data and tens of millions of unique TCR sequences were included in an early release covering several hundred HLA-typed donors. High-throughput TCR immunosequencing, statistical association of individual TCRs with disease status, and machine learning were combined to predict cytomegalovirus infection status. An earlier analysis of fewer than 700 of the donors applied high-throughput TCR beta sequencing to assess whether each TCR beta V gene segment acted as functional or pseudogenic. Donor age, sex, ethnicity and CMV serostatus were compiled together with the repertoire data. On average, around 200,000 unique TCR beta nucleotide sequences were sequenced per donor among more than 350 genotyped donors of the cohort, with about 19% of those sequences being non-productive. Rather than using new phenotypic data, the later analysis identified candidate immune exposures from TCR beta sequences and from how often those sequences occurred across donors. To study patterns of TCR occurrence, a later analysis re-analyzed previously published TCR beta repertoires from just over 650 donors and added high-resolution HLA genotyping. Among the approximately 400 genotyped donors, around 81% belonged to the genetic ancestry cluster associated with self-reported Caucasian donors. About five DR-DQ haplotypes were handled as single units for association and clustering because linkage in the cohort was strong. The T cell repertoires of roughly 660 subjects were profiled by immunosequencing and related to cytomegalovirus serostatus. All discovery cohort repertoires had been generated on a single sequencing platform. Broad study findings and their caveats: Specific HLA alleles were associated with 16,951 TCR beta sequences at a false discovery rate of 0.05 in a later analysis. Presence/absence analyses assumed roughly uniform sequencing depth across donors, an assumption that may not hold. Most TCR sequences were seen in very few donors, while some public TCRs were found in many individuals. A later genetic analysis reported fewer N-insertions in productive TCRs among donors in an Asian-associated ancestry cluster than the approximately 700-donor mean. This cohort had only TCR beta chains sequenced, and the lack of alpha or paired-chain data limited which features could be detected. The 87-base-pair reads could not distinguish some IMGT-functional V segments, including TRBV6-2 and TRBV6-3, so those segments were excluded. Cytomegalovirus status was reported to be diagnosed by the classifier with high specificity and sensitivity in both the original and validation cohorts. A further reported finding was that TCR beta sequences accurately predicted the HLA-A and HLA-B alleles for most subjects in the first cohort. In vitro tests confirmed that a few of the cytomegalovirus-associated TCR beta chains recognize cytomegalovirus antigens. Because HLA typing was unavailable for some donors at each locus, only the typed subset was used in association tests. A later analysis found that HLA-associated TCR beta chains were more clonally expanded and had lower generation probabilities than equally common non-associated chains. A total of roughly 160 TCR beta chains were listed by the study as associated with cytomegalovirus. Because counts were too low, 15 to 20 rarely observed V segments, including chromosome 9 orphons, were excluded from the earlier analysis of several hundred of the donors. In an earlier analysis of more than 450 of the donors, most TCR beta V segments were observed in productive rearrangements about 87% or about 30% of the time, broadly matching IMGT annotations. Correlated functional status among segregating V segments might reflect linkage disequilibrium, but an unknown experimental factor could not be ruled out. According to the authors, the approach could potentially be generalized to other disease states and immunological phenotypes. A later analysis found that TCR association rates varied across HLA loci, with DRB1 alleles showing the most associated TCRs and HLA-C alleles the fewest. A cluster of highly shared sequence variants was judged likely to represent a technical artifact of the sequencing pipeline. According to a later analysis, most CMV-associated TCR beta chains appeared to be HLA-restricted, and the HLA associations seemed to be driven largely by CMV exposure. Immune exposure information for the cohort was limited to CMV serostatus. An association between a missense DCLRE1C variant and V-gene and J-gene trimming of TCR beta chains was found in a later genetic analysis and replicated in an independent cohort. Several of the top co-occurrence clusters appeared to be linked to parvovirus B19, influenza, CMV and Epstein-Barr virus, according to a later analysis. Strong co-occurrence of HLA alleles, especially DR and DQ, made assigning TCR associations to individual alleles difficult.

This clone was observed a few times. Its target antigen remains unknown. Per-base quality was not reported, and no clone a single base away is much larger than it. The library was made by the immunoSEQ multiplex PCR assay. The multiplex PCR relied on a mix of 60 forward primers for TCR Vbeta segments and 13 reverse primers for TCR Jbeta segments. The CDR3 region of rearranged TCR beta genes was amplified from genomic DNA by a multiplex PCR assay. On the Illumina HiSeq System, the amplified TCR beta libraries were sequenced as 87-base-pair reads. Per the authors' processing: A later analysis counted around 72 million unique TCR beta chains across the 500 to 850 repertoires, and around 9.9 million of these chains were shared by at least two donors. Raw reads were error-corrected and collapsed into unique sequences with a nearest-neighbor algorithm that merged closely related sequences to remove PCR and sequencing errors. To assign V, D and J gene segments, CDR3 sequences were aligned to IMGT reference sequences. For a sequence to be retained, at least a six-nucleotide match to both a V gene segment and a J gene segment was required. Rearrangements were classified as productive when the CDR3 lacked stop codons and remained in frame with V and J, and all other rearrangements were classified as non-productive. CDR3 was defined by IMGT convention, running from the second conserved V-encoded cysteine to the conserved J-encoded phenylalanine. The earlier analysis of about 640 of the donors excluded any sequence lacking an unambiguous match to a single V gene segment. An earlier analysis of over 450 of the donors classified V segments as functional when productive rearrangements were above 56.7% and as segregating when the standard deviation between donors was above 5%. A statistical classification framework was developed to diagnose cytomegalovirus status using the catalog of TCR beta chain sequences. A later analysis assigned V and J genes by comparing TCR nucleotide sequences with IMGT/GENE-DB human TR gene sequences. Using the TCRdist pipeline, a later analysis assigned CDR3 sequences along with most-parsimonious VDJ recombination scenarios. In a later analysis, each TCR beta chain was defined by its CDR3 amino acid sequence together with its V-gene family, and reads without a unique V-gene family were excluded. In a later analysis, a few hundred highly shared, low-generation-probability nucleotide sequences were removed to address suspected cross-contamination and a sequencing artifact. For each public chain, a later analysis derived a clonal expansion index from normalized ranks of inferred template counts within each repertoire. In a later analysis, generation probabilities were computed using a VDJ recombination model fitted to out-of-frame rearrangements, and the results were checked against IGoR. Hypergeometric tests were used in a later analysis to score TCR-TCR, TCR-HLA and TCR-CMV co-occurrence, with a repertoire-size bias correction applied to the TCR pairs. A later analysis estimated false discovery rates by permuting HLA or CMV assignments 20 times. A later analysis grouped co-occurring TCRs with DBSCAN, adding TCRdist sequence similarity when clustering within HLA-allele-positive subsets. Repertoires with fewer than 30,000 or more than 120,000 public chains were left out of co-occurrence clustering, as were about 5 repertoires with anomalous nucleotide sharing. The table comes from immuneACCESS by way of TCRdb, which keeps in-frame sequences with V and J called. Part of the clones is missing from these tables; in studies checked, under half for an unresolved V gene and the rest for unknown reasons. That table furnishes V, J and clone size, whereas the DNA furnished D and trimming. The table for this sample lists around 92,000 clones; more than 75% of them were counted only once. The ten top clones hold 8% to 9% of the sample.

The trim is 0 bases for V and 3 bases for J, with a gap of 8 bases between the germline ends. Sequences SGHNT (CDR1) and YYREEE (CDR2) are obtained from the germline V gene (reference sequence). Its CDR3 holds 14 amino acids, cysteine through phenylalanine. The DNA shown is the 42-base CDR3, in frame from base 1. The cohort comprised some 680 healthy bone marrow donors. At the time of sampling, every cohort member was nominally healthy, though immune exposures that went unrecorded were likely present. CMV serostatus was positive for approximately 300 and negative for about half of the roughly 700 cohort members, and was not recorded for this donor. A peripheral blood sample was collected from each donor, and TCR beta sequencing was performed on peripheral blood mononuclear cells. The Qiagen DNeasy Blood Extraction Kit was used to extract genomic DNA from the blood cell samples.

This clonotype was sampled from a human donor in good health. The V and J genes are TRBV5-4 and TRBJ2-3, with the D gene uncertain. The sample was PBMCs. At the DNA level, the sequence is TGTGCCAGCAGCTTGGATCCAAAAACAGATACGCAGTATTTT. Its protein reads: CASSLDPKTDTQYF.